A single sample is the source of the 32 T cell receptor beta chains below, sequenced in a study of metastatic and nonmetastatic thyroid tumors. TCRdb reanalyzed the PCR reads with MiXCR. The data hold under 30,000 clones, with roughly 15% observed a single time. Patients were all untreated before their thyroid surgery. The source material was blood. These receptors all stem from a male donor with papillary thyroid cancer or a benign thyroid nodule (not recorded which). Some clones in this sample may be carry-over from other donors' samples.

This clone is medium-sized (0.01 to 0.1%). V is TRBV5-1 and J is TRBJ2-7, with TRBD2 matching over 11 bases. The germline V gene has CDR1 SGHRS and CDR2 YFSETQ. V trimming: 2 bases; J trimming: 3 bases; junction bases outside the gene matches: 4. CDR3 length equals 15 residues. The CDR3 sequence: CASSLGTSGSYEQYF. The CDR3, as DNA: TGCGCCAGCAGCTTAGGGACTAGCGGAAGCTACGAGCAGTACTTC.

This clone was seen repeatedly, ten times or more. The chain joins TRBV2 to TRBJ2-5, with TRBD1 as a possible D gene (5 bases). The germline gives CDR1 SNHLY, CDR2 FYNNEI. With 6 bases removed from V and 5 bases from J, the gap between germline ends came to 13 bases. CDR3 length: 13 residues. CDR3 sequence (DNA): TGTGCCAGCAGCAGGGCCATTGGGGAGACCCAGTACTTC. This encodes CASSRAIGETQYF.

This clone was counted ten times or more. The chain carries TRBV19 and TRBJ2-7; TRBD2 might be the D (6 bases). Trimming left V 8 bases short and J 5 bases short, with 16 bases between. The germline V gene encodes CDR1 LNHDA and CDR2 SQIVND (reference sequence). The CDR3 consists of 13 residues. The DNA of the CDR3 is TGTGCCAGTGCCCGTCGGGGGTATAACGAGCAGTACTTC. Its translation is CASARRGYNEQYF.

Note on this clone: This may stem from a read error, because a much larger clone lies one nucleotide away. This sample includes further DNA sequences coding for the same CDR3. The V call is TRBV29-1, the J call TRBJ2-7; D perhaps matches TRBD1 (5 bases). The CDR3 is made up of 11 amino acids. V was clipped by 7 bases and J by 4 bases, with 11 bases between them. Germline CDR1 and CDR2: SQVTM and ANQGSEA. CDR3 DNA: TGCAGCGCAATGACAGAGTACGAGCAGTACTTC. It codes for CSAMTEYEQYF.

This clone was counted ten times or more. J is TRBJ2-2 and V is TRBV5-4; D not certain. This CDR3 contains 13 residues. V lost 4 bases, J lost 7 bases, and 11 bases lay in between. CDR1 and CDR2 from the germline V gene are SGHNT and YYREEE (reference sequence). Written as DNA, the CDR3 is TGTGCCAGCAGCAAACCTACGGACGGGGAGCTGTTTTTT. Its protein product is CASSKPTDGELFF.

This clone occurred many times. V gene TRBV9 combines with J gene TRBJ2-1; 8 bases are shared with TRBD2. After removal of 4 bases from V and 4 bases from J, the junction contained 4 bases not matched to a gene. Per germline, CDR1 SGDLS and CDR2 YYNGEE. The CDR3 spans 14 residues. The CDR3 is CASSPGTRYNEQFF. Written as DNA, the CDR3 is TGTGCCAGCAGCCCTGGGACTAGATACAATGAGCAGTTCTTC.

Judged by abundance, this clone is medium-sized. V gene TRBV11-3 combines with J gene TRBJ2-2; TRBD2 might be the D (7 bases). V lost 5 bases, J lost 3 bases, and 10 bases lay in between. The CDR3 length is 14 residues. Looked up from germline, CDR1 is SGHNT and CDR2 is YENEEA. This CDR3 is CASSPRGHTGELFF. CDR3 nucleotides: TGTGCCAGCAGCCCGCGGGGGCACACCGGGGAGCTGTTTTTT.

This clone is medium-sized within its sample. V gene TRBV12-3 or TRBV12-4 combines with J gene TRBJ2-7; D possibly corresponds to TRBD2 (6 bases). Between the trimmed V and J ends, which lost 3 bases and 2 bases, there was a span of 8 bases. There are 13 residues in the CDR3. The DNA for the CDR3 is TGTGCCAGCAGTTTGTGGGGGGCCTACGAGCAGTACTTC. Its protein product is CASSLWGAYEQYF.

Ten or more counts support this clone. A junction boundary mismatches the germline segment, possibly from a read error. This chain joins TRBV7-7 and TRBJ1-3; D gene unclear. This CDR3 is 15 amino acids long. Germline CDR1 SSHAT, CDR2 FNYEAQ (reference sequence). The CDR3 region has the DNA TGTGCTAGCAGCGAGCATCCTACTCCTGGAAACACCATATATTTT. This sequence encodes CASSEHPTPGNTIYF.

With regard to this clone: One base away lies a much larger clone, so this may be a sequencing read error. V usage is TRBV29-1 and J usage is TRBJ2-1; the D gene is possibly TRBD1 (5 bases). The germline gives CDR1 SQVTM, CDR2 ANQGSEA. Trimming took off 3 bases at V and 13 bases at J, with 25 bases between the two ends. The CDR3 is 15 amino acids. CDR3 DNA sequence: TGCAGCGTTGAGAAGGGCCAAGGGGCCAAAAACATTCAGTTCTTC. Its protein is CSVEKGQGAKNIQFF.

Only a few counts were recorded for this clone. The chain carries TRBV12-3 or TRBV12-4 and TRBJ2-7; tentatively, D is TRBD2 (6 bases). CDR3 size: 14 residues. V lost 8 bases and J 7 bases, leaving 21 bases between the germline ends. DNA for the CDR3: TGTGCCAGCGGCGGCCGGGACTGGGGGATGGAGCAGTACTTC. This codes for CASGGRDWGMEQYF.

J is TRBJ2-2 and V is TRBV19; D possibly corresponds to TRBD2 (5 bases). The CDR3 sequence is 14 residues long. Germline assignment: CDR1 LNHDA and CDR2 SQIVND (reference sequence). Trimming took 7 bases from V and 1 from J, leaving 10 bases between them. The CDR3 sequence is CASIAMMNTGELFF. Written as DNA, the CDR3 is TGTGCCAGTATAGCGATGATGAACACCGGGGAGCTGTTTTTT.

This clone was seen many times. J is TRBJ1-1 and V is TRBV28; TRBD1 might be the D (5 bases). Trimming removed 3 bases at V and 6 bases at J, with 8 bases between. Germline V gives CDR1 MDHEN, CDR2 SYDVKM. The CDR3 sequence is 12 residues long. For the CDR3, the DNA is TGTGCCAGCAGTTTCTGGGGGGCTGAAGCTTTCTTT. The encoded protein is CASSFWGAEAFF.

This clone was seen at least ten times. The chain carries TRBV20-1 and TRBJ2-5; D assignment may be TRBD1 or TRBD2 (5 bases each). The CDR3 sequence is 14 residues long. CDR1 DFQATT and CDR2 SNEGSKA come from the germline V gene (reference sequence). Deletions cut 3 bases from V and 2 bases from J, with 13 bases between. The CDR3 nucleotides are TGCAGTGCTAGTATACCGGGACGGCAAGAGACCCAGTACTTC. Translated, it gives CSASIPGRQETQYF.

This clone was seen only a few times. One end of the junction does not line up with germline, which may come from a read error. The chain couples TRBV6-1 to TRBJ1-5, with D maybe TRBD1 (5 bases). Germline V gene lookup returns CDR1 MNHNS and CDR2 SASEGT. CDR3 size: 13 residues. The CDR3: CASSGGAGQPQHF. The CDR3 DNA reads TGTGCCAGCAGCGGGGGTGCAGGTCAGCCTCAGCATTTT.

This clone is medium-sized (0.01 to 0.1%) in the sample. V gene TRBV6-1 combines with J gene TRBJ1-1, with TRBD1 matching over 7 bases. The CDR3 runs to 13 residues. V trimming: 6 bases; J trimming: 7 bases; junction bases outside the gene matches: 8. CDR1 and CDR2 from the germline V gene are MNHNS and SASEGT. The CDR3 reads CASSALRGDEAFF. CDR3 coding DNA: TGTGCCAGCAGCGCTCTCAGGGGGGATGAAGCTTTCTTT.

This chain joins TRBV5-1 and TRBJ1-2, with TRBD1 matching 9 bases. V lost 6 bases and J lost 2; bases outside the gene matches: 5. The CDR3 is made up of 14 amino acids. Germline V lookup: CDR1 SGHRS, CDR2 YFSETQ. CDR3 amino acids: CASNPTGGNYGYTF. The CDR3 DNA reads as TGCGCCAGCAATCCTACAGGGGGCAACTATGGCTACACCTTC.

J is TRBJ1-1 and V is TRBV5-1; the D is unclear. Trimming removed 2 bases from V and 0 bases from J, with 11 bases in between. Germline V CDR1 and CDR2: SGHRS, YFSETQ. The CDR3 loop spans 15 amino acids. This chain's CDR3 is CASSFLPDMNTEAFF. The CDR3, as DNA: TGCGCCAGCAGCTTCCTACCGGATATGAACACTGAAGCTTTCTTT.

This clone was seen ten or more times. The rearrangement joins TRBV29-1 to TRBJ2-1, with TRBD2 matching over 10 bases. The length of the CDR3 is 14 residues. V was clipped by 4 bases and J by 7 bases; unmatched bases: 7. Germline assignment: CDR1 SQVTM and CDR2 ANQGSEA. The CDR3 bases are TGCAGCGTTGGTAGGGGGACTAGCGCAAATGAGCAGTTCTTC. It specifies CSVGRGTSANEQFF.

This clone was counted between two and nine times. A read error may be the cause here, since a much bigger clone is one base away. The rearrangement links TRBV13 to TRBJ2-1, with 10 bases matching TRBD2. CDR3 length equals 17 residues. CDR1 and CDR2 from the germline V gene are PRHDT and FYEKMQ (reference sequence). This chain's CDR3 is CASREERGGPSYNEQLF. CDR3 nucleotide sequence: TGTGCCAGCCGCGAGGAGCGGGGGGGCCCGTCCTACAATGAGCAGCTCTTC.

There are many counts of this clone. CDR3: CASSALAGTGLEQYF. The CDR3 nucleotides read TGTGCCAGCAGTGCGCTCGCCGGGACAGGGTTAGAGCAGTACTTC. The chain combines TRBV28 with TRBJ2-7; 9 positions match TRBD1. Germline V lookup: CDR1 MDHEN, CDR2 SYDVKM. V lost 5 bases, J lost 7 bases, and 12 bases stayed unmatched. CDR3 size: 15 residues.

This clone appeared many times. The chain combines TRBV5-1 with TRBJ2-2, with 7 bases lining up with TRBD2. CDR3 length: 16 amino acids. Germline V lookup: CDR1 SGHRS, CDR2 YFSETQ. Germline trimming cut 1 base from V and 7 bases from J; bases unmatched to any gene: 10. The CDR3 protein is CASSLFPAGLGGELFF. CDR3 DNA sequence: TGCGCCAGCAGCTTGTTTCCAGCGGGGCTTGGCGGGGAGCTGTTTTTT.

Worth noting for this clone: A read error is possible here, since a much larger clone lies one base away. The conserved final phenylalanine or tryptophan is absent from the CDR3, which likely points to a read error. This chain joins TRBV6-1 and TRBJ1-2; 7 bases line up with TRBD1. The CDR3 has 15 residues. V was pared by 7 bases and J by 0 bases, with 8 bases of the junction left unmatched. Germline V gene sequence: CDR1 MNHNS, CDR2 SASEGT. CDR3 coding DNA: TGTGCCAGCACCGAGAGGGGGCACGCTAACTATGGCTACACCCTC. This translates into CASTERGHANYGYTL.

Many counts were recorded for this clone. This chain links TRBV4-1 with TRBJ2-3; D might be TRBD2 (6 bases). CDR1 MGHRA and CDR2 YSYEKL come from the germline V gene. This CDR3 has 15 residues. Trimming took 4 bases from V and 10 from J, leaving 21 bases between them. CDR3 loop: CASSLKVPSGGAQYF. The CDR3 DNA follows: TGCGCCAGCAGCCTAAAGGTCCCCAGTGGAGGGGCGCAGTATTTT.

Turning to this clone: The identical CDR3 is also encoded by other nucleotide sequences in the sample. The chain has TRBV5-1 and TRBJ2-3; TRBD2 matches 10 bases. The CDR3 is 16 residues long. Per germline, CDR1 SGHRS and CDR2 YFSETQ. V lost 2 bases to trimming and J lost 12 bases; unmatched junction nucleotides: 15. Here the CDR3 DNA reads TGCGCCAGCAGCTTTGCCGTAGCGGGGGGACTACAGACACAGTATTTT. Translating it yields CASSFAVAGGLQTQYF.

To note about this clone: This could be a read error, since a much larger clone is one nucleotide away. The rearrangement joins TRBV12-3 or TRBV12-4 to TRBJ2-1; no reliable D call. This CDR3 comprises 12 residues. The CDR3 region is CTSNALNNEQFF. In DNA, the CDR3 is TGTACCAGCAACGCCCTCAACAATGAGCAGTTCTTC.

In its sample, this clone was seen many times. The chain uses TRBV4-2 and TRBJ2-2; perhaps TRBD1 as D (5 bases). In germline, CDR1 is LGHNA, CDR2 YNFKEQ. The germline V and J ends were trimmed by 4 bases and 0 bases, with 15 bases remaining between them. The CDR3 extends over 17 amino acids. The CDR3 loop is CASSPDSMNANTGELFF. CDR3 nucleotides: TGTGCCAGCAGCCCAGACAGTATGAACGCGAACACCGGGGAGCTGTTTTTT.

This clone appeared a few times. The chain uses TRBV6-2 or TRBV6-3 and TRBJ2-1; 10 nucleotides match TRBD2. Germline CDR1 is MNHEY and CDR2 is SVGEGT. V lost 6 bases and J lost 3; bases outside the gene matches: 5. This CDR3 is built from 15 residues. Written as DNA, the CDR3 is TGTGCCAGCAGGGACACTAGCGGGGTCTACAATGAGCAGTTCTTC. Residues: CASRDTSGVYNEQFF.

Judged by abundance, this clone is medium-sized (0.01 to 0.1%). J is TRBJ2-2 and V is TRBV11-3; the D is unclear. The CDR3 totals 13 residues. Deletions cut 0 bases from V and 8 bases from J, with 7 bases between. Germline loops: CDR1 SGHNT, CDR2 YENEEA. The CDR3 sequence: CASSLDRGGELFF. The CDR3 DNA is TGTGCCAGCAGCTTAGATAGAGGAGGGGAGCTGTTTTTT.

As regards this clone: Sequence at one end of the junction differs from germline and may be a read error. This chain links TRBV7-3 with TRBJ1-1, with D tentatively TRBD1 (5 bases). CDR3 length: 13 amino acids. Germline V gene data show CDR1 as SGHTA and CDR2 as FQGTGA. In DNA, the CDR3 is TGCGCCAGCAGCTTAAAAGGGGCCACTGAAGCTTTCTTT. Translation: CASSLKGATEAFF.

In this sample, this clone turned up many times. J is TRBJ1-6 and V is TRBV27; 9 nucleotides match TRBD1. After removal of 6 bases from V and 9 bases from J, the junction contained 6 bases not matched to a gene. The CDR3 sequence is 14 residues long. Germline loops: CDR1 MNHEY, CDR2 SMNVEV (reference sequence). CDR3 amino acids: CASRQGAESSPLHF. DNA of the CDR3: TGTGCCAGCAGACAGGGGGCTGAGAGTTCACCCCTCCACTTT.

V and J are TRBV30 and TRBJ1-5; a weak D match, TRBD1 (6 bases). The CDR3 sequence is 16 residues long. Trimming left V 0 bases short and J 1 base short, with 13 bases between. CDR1 GTSNPN and CDR2 SVGIG come from the germline V gene (reference sequence). The CDR3, as DNA: TGTGCCTGGAGTGTTGAGGGGGGCTTGAGCAATCAGCCCCAGCATTTT. This encodes CAWSVEGGLSNQPQHF.